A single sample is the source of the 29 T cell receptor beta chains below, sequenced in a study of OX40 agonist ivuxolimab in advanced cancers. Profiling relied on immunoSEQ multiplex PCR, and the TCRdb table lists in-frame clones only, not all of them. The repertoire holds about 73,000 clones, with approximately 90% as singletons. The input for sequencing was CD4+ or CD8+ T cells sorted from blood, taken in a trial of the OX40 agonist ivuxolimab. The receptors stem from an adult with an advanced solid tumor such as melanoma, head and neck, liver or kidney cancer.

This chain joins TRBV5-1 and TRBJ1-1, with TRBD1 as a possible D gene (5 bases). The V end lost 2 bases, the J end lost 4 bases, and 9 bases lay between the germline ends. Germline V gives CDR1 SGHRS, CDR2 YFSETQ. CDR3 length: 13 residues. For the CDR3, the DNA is TGCGCCAGCAGCTTAGACAGCTCCACTGAAGCTTTCTTT. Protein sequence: CASSLDSSTEAFF.

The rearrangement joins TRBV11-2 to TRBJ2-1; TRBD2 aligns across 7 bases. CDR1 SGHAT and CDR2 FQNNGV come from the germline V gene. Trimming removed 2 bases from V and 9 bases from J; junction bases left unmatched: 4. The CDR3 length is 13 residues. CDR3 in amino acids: CASSLLTGGEQFF. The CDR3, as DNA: TGTGCCAGCAGCTTATTAACGGGGGGTGAGCAGTTCTTC.

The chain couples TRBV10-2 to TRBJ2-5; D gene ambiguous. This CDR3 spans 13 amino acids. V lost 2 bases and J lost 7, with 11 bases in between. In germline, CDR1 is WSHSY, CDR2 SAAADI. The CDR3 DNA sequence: TGCGCCAGCAGTGAGGTCGCGTCGGGGACCCAGTACTTC. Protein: CASSEVASGTQYF.

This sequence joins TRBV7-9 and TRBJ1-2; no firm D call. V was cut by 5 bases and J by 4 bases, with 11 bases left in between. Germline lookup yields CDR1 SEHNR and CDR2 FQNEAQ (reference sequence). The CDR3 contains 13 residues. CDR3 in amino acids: CASSVEGLYGYTF. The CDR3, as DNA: TGTGCCAGCAGCGTCGAGGGCCTCTATGGCTACACCTTC.

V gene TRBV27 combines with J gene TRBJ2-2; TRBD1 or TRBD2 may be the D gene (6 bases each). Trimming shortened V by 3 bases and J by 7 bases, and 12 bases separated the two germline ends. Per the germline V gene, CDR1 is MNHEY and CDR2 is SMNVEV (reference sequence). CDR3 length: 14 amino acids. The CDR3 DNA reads TGTGCCAGCAGTTTTGGGGGGCTCAGCGGGGAGCTGTTTTTT. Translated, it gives CASSFGGLSGELFF.

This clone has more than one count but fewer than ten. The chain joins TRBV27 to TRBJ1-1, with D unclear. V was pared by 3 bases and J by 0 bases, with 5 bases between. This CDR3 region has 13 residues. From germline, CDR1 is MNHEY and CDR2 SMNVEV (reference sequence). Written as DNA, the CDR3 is TGTGCCAGCAGTTTTAACCTGAACACTGAAGCTTTCTTT. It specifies CASSFNLNTEAFF.

CDR3 DNA sequence: TGTGCCTGGAGTACACAGGGGGCTCCTAACTATGGCTACACCTTC. Translating it yields CAWSTQGAPNYGYTF. The chain links TRBV30 to TRBJ1-2; 9 bases fit TRBD1. Germline V gene lookup returns CDR1 GTSNPN and CDR2 SVGIG (reference sequence). V shed 2 bases and J 0 bases; nucleotides not matched to a gene: 4. This CDR3 contains 15 residues.

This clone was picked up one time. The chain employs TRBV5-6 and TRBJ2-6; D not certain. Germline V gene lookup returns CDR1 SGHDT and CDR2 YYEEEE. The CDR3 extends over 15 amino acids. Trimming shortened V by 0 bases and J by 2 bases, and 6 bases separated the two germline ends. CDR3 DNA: TGTGCCAGCAGCTTGGTTTTGGCTGGGGCCAACGTCCTGACTTTC. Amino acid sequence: CASSLVLAGANVLTF.

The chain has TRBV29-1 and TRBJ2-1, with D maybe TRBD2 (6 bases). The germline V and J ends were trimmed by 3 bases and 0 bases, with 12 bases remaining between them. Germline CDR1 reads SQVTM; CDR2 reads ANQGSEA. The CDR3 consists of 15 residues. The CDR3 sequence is CSVEVAASSYNEQFF. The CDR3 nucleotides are TGCAGCGTTGAGGTAGCGGCCAGCTCCTACAATGAGCAGTTCTTC.

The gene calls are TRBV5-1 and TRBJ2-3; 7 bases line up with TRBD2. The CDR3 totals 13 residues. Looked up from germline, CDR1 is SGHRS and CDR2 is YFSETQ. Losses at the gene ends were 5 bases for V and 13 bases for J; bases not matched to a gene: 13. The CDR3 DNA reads TGCGCCAGCAGGGGGAGCACTAGCGACGTGGAGTATTTT. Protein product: CASRGSTSDVEYF. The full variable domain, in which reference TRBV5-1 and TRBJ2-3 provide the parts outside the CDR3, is KAGVTQTPRYLIKTRGQQVTLSCSPISGHRSVSWYQQTPGQGLQFLFEYFSETQRNKGNFPGRFSGRQFSNSRSEMNVSTLELGDSALYLCASRGSTSDVEYFGPGTRLTVL.

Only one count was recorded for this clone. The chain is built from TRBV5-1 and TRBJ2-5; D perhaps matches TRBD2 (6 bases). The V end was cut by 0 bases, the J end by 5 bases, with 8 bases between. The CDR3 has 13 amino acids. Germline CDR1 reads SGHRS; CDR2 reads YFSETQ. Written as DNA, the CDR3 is TGCGCCAGCAGCTTGGCTAGCGTTGAGACCCAGTACTTC. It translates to CASSLASVETQYF.

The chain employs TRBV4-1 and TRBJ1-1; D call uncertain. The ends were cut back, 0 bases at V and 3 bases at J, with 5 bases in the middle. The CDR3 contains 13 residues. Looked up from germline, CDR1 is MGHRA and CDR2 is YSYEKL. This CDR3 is CASSQDWDTEAFF. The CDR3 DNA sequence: TGCGCCAGCAGCCAAGACTGGGACACTGAAGCTTTCTTT.

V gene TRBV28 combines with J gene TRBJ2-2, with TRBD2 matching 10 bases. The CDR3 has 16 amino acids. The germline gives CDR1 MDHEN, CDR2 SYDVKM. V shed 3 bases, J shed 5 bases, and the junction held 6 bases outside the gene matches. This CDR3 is CASSFLAGVGTGELFF. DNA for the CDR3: TGTGCCAGCAGTTTTCTAGCGGGAGTGGGGACCGGGGAGCTGTTTTTT.

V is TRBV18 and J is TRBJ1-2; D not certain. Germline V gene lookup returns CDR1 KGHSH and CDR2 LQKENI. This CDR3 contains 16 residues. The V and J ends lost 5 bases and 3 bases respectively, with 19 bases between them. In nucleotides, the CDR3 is TGTGCCAGCTCAGCCACCTTGGAGGGAATAGACTATGGCTACACCTTC. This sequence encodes CASSATLEGIDYGYTF.

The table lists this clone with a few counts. The chain's CDR3 is CASSLGALNEQFF. The CDR3 coding sequence is TGTGCCAGCAGCTTAGGTGCGCTCAATGAGCAGTTCTTC. The chain uses TRBV7-3 and TRBJ2-1; D is uncertain. There are 13 residues in the CDR3. Trimming took off 2 bases at V and 6 bases at J, with 8 bases between the two ends. CDR1 and CDR2 (germline): SGHTA, FQGTGA.

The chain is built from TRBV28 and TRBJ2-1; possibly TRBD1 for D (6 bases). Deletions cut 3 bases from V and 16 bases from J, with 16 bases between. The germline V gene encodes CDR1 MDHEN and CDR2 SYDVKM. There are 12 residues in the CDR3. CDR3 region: CASSFRTGGYFF. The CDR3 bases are TGTGCCAGCAGTTTCCGGACTGGGGGCTATTTCTTC.

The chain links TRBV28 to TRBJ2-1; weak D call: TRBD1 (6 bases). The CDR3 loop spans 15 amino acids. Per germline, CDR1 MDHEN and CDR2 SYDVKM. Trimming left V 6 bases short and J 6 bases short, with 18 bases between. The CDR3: CASSSQGFVANEQFF. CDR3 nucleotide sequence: TGTGCCAGCAGCTCACAGGGTTTCGTGGCCAATGAGCAGTTCTTC.

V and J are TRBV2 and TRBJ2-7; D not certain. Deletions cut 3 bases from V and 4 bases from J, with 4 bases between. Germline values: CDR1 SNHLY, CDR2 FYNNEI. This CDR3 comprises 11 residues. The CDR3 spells CASSERYEQYF. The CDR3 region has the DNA TGTGCCAGCAGTGAGAGGTACGAGCAGTACTTC.

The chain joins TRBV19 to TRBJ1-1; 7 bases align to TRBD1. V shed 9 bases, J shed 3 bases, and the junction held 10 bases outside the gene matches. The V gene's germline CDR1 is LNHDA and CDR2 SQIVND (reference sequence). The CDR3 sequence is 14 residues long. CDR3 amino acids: CASRETGYDTEAFF. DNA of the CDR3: TGTGCCAGCAGAGAGACAGGGTATGACACTGAAGCTTTCTTT.

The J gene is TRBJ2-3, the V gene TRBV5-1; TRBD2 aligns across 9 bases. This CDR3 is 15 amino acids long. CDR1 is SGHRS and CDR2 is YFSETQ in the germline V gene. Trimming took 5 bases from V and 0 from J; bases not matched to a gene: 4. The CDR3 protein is CASSSGSWSTDTQYF. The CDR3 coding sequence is TGCGCCAGCAGTAGCGGGAGTTGGAGCACAGATACGCAGTATTTT.

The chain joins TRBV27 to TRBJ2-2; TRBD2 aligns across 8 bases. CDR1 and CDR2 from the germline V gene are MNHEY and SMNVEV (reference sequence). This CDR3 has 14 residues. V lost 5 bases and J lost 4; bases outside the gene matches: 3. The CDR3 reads CASSRAGATGELFF. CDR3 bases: TGTGCCAGCAGTAGAGCGGGGGCCACCGGGGAGCTGTTTTTT.

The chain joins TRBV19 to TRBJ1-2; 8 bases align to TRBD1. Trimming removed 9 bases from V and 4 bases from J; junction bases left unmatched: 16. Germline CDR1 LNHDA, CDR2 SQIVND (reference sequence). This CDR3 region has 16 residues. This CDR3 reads CASQTGARGSAYGYTF. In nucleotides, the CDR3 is TGTGCCAGCCAGACAGGGGCCCGGGGGTCTGCCTATGGCTACACCTTC. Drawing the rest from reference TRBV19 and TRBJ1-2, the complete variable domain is DGGITQSPKYLFRKEGQNVTLSCEQNLNHDAMYWYRQDPGQGLRLIYYSQIVNDFQKGDIAEGYSVSREKKESFPLTVTSAQKNPTAFYLCASQTGARGSAYGYTFGSGTRLTVV.

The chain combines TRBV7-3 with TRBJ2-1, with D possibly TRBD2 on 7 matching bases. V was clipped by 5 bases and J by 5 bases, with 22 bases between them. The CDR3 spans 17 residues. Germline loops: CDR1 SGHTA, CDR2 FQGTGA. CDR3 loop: CASSEKGGLAENNEQFF. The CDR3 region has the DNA TGTGCCAGCAGCGAAAAGGGGGGGCTAGCGGAGAACAATGAGCAGTTCTTC.

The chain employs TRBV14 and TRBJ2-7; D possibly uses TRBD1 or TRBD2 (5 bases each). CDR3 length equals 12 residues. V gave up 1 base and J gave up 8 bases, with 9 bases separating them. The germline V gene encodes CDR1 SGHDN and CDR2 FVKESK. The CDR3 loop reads CASSQAGTQQYF. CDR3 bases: TGTGCCAGCAGCCAAGCCGGGACCCAGCAGTACTTC.

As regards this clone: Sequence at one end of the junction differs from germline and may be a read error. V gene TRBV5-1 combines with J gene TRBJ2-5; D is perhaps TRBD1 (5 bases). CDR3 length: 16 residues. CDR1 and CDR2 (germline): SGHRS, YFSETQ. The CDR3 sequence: CVSSLGLSGHQETQYF. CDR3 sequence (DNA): TGCGTCAGCAGCTTGGGGCTGTCTGGGCACCAAGAGACCCAGTACTTC.

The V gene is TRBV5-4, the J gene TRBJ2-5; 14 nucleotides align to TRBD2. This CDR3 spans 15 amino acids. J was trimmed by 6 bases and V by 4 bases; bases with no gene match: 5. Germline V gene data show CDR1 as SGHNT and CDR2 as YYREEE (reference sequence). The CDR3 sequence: CASSTWTSGRKTQYF. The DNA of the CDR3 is TGTGCCAGCAGCACTTGGACTAGCGGGAGGAAGACCCAGTACTTC.

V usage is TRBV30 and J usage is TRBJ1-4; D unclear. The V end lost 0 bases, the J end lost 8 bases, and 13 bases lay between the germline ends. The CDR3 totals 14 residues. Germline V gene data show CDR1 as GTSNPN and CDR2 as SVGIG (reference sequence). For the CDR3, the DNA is TGTGCCTGGAGTGTAAGGCGAGGAAGGGAAAAACTGTTTTTT. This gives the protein CAWSVRRGREKLFF.

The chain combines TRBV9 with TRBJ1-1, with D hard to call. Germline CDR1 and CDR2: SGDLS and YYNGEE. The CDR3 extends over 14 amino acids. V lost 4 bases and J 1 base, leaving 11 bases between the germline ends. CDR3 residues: CASSPSVANTEAFF. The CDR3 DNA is TGTGCCAGCAGCCCGAGTGTCGCGAACACTGAAGCTTTCTTT.

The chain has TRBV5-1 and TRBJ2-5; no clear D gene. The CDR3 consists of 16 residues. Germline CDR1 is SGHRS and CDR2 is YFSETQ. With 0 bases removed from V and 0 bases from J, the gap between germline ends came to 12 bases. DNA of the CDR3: TGCGCCAGCAGCTTGGGGCTGTCTGGGCACCAAGAGACCCAGTACTTC. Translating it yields CASSLGLSGHQETQYF.